The source of this TCR beta chain is a study of cytomegalovirus exposure and HLA in healthy donors. Whole-study findings and limits: No immune exposure information besides CMV serostatus was available. Later analysis demonstrated an association between a missense DCLRE1C variant and TCR beta V- and J-gene trimming. Data from an earlier analysis indicated that most TCR beta V segments were productive either about 90% or about 30% of the time.

Use of 60 Vbeta and 13 Jbeta primers characterized the PCR. Per the original methods: Later analysis identified tens of millions of unique TCR beta chains, about 10 million shared. The data were produced by immunoSEQ multiplex PCR, yet TCRdb's version contains in-frame clones alone and is incomplete. The DNA gave D and trimming, while V, J and clone size come from that table. The table shows about 180,000 clones, with 65% to 90% occurring only once. Germline loops: CDR1 SNHLY, CDR2 FYNNEI. V was clipped by 6 bases and J by 7 bases; unmatched bases: 6. This CDR3 spans 14 amino acids. Points on this clone: The antigen is not known.

The sequenced material came from PBMCs. The chain links TRBV2 to TRBJ2-7; TRBD2 agrees at 13 bases. The TCR originated in a girl aged 2-9 years in good health and CMV-seropositive. CDR3 residues: CASRRTSGSEEQYF. For the CDR3, the DNA is TGTGCCAGCAGGCGGACTAGCGGGAGTGAAGAGCAGTACTTC.